This is a list of T cell receptor beta chains from one sample in a study of blood T cell repertoires in COVID-19. Produced via immunoSEQ multiplex PCR; TCRdb's table is partial and in-frame only. Among about 150,000 clones listed, about 80% were seen once. The sequenced material came from peripheral blood. Receptor source: a man aged 60 to 69 with acute or convalescent COVID-19. The CDR3 runs from the conserved cysteine through the conserved F or W. The D gene is left open where the match is weak. A clone size is listed for some rows: how often the clone was seen (once, few, many), or a class if it is expanded.

abundance	v_gene	j_gene	d_gene	CDR3aa	CDR3nt
.	TRBV7-9	TRBJ1-5	TRBD1	CASIRQGYQPQHF	TGTGCCAGCATCAGACAGGGTTACCAGCCCCAGCATTTT
.	TRBV21-1	TRBJ1-2	.	CASVLRTAGIRGYTF	TGTGCCAGCGTTCTTCGGACGGCCGGGATTCGAGGCTACACCTTC
.	TRBV4-2	TRBJ2-3	TRBD2	CASSQDQRGVTDTQYF	TGTGCCAGCAGCCAAGATCAGCGGGGGGTCACAGATACGCAGTATTTT
.	TRBV5-4	TRBJ1-6	.	CASSLSPRGGSYNSPLHF	TGTGCCAGCAGCTTGTCTCCCAGGGGTGGGTCCTATAATTCACCCCTCCACTTT
.	TRBV7-2	TRBJ2-1	TRBD2	CASSSTGTSSYNEQFF	TGTGCCAGCAGCTCAACCGGGACTAGCTCCTACAATGAGCAGTTCTTC
.	TRBV7-2	TRBJ2-7	TRBD2	CASSPSGGASYEQYF	TGTGCCAGCAGCCCTAGCGGGGGGGCGTCCTACGAGCAGTACTTC
once	TRBV3-1/TRBV3-2	TRBJ1-1	TRBD1	CASSQDDRANTEAFF	TGTGCCAGCAGCCAAGATGACAGGGCCAACACTGAAGCTTTCTTT
.	TRBV30	TRBJ2-3	.	CAWKLALNTDTQYF	TGTGCCTGGAAACTAGCACTTAACACAGATACGCAGTATTTT
.	TRBV5-1	TRBJ2-5	.	CASSPSGGGGETQYF	TGCGCCAGCAGCCCTTCGGGGGGCGGAGGAGAGACCCAGTACTTC
.	TRBV7-8	TRBJ1-5	TRBD1	CASSSGQTAAQPQHF	TGTGCCAGCAGCTCGGGACAGACGGCGGCTCAGCCCCAGCATTTT
.	TRBV15	TRBJ1-1	.	CATSTPQRVTEAFF	TGTGCCACCAGCACCCCACAGAGGGTCACTGAAGCTTTCTTT
.	TRBV6-2/TRBV6-3	TRBJ2-2	.	CASSIGGSTGELFF	TGTGCCAGCAGTATTGGGGGGTCCACCGGGGAGCTGTTTTTT
.	TRBV11-2	TRBJ2-3	.	CASSLARHTDTQYF	TGTGCCAGCAGCTTGGCGCGGCACACAGATACGCAGTATTTT
.	TRBV7-2	TRBJ1-3	.	CASSLTRTVRGNTIYF	TGTGCCAGCAGCTTAACCCGGACAGTCCGAGGAAACACCATATATTTT
.	TRBV19	TRBJ1-1	TRBD1	CASSITRGDTEAFF	TGTGCCAGTAGTATTACCAGGGGGGACACTGAAGCTTTCTTT
.	TRBV4-3	TRBJ2-3	TRBD2	CASSQSSGADTQYF	TGCGCCAGCAGCCAATCTAGCGGGGCAGATACGCAGTATTTT
.	TRBV5-1	TRBJ1-2	.	CASSSGTPARGYTF	TGCGCCAGCAGCTCAGGGACACCCGCCCGGGGCTACACCTTC
.	TRBV7-2	TRBJ2-7	.	CASSARHTPSGEQYF	TGTGCCAGCAGCGCTCGACATACCCCTTCGGGAGAGCAGTACTTC
.	TRBV2	TRBJ1-4	.	CASSANEKLFF	TGTGCCAGCAGCGCTAATGAAAAACTGTTTTTT
.	TRBV11-2	TRBJ2-5	.	CASSLDKPVFGRRKGETQYF	TGTGCCAGCAGCTTAGATAAACCCGTGTTTGGGAGGCGAAAGGGAGAGACCCAGTACTTC
.	TRBV5-4	TRBJ2-3	TRBD2	CASSPSGLAGSRAQYF	TGTGCCAGCAGCCCCTCGGGACTAGCGGGTTCCCGGGCGCAGTATTTT
.	TRBV18	TRBJ1-6	TRBD1	CASSRTGVDSPLHF	TGTGCCAGCTCTCGGACAGGGGTAGATTCACCCCTCCACTTT
.	TRBV9	TRBJ2-7	.	CASSGRDTYEQYF	TGTGCCAGCAGCGGACGAGACACCTACGAGCAGTACTTC
.	TRBV19	TRBJ2-5	.	CASSIGGGETQYF	TGTGCCAGTAGTATTGGCGGTGGGGAGACCCAGTACTTC
.	TRBV5-1	TRBJ1-4	TRBD1	CASSLGPIRGTNEKLFF	TGCGCCAGCAGCTTGGGCCCAATCAGGGGGACTAATGAAAAACTGTTTTTT
.	TRBV21-1	TRBJ2-7	.	CASSKGSRQGRYEQYF	TGTGCCAGCAGCAAAGGGTCGAGACAGGGAAGGTACGAGCAGTACTTC
.	TRBV19	TRBJ2-1	TRBD2	CASTPRGLAAYNEQFF	TGTGCCAGTACCCCTCGAGGACTAGCGGCCTACAATGAGCAGTTCTTC
.	TRBV5-1	TRBJ1-6	TRBD1	CASSYIDRASSPLHF	TGCGCCAGCAGTTATATCGACAGGGCGAGTTCACCCCTCCACTTT
few	TRBV6-2/TRBV6-3	TRBJ2-7	.	CASSYLDYEQYF	TGTGCCAGCAGTTACCTAGACTACGAGCAGTACTTC
.	TRBV5-1	TRBJ2-3	.	CASSPTGESTDTQYF	TGCGCCAGCAGCCCTACAGGAGAGAGCACAGATACGCAGTATTTT
.	TRBV10-3	TRBJ1-1	TRBD1	CAISAGTGVETEAFF	TGTGCCATCAGTGCCGGGACAGGGGTAGAGACTGAAGCTTTCTTT
.	TRBV5-6	TRBJ2-3	TRBD2	CASSFAGLAGDTQYF	TGTGCCAGCAGCTTTGCGGGACTAGCGGGGGATACGCAGTATTTT
.	TRBV12-5	TRBJ1-3	.	CASGPEGLSGNTIYF	TGTGCTAGTGGCCCCGAGGGCCTCTCTGGAAACACCATATATTTT
once	TRBV2	TRBJ1-3	.	CASSVAQENTIYF	TGTGCCAGCAGTGTGGCTCAGGAAAACACCATATATTTT
.	TRBV18	TRBJ2-5	.	CASSPGQQETQYF	TGTGCCAGCTCACCCGGACAGCAAGAGACCCAGTACTTC
.	TRBV5-5	TRBJ2-3	.	CASSYSHRPDTQYF	TGTGCCAGCAGTTACTCCCACCGTCCAGATACGCAGTATTTT
.	TRBV4-1	TRBJ2-4	.	CASSPTGRGAKNIQYF	TGCGCCAGCAGCCCGACGGGAAGGGGGGCCAAAAACATTCAGTACTTC
.	TRBV3-1/TRBV3-2	TRBJ1-4	TRBD1	CASSQTGGLGEKLFF	TGTGCCAGCAGCCAAACAGGGGGCCTTGGAGAAAAACTGTTTTTT
.	TRBV9	TRBJ1-1	.	CASSVASGQRGTEAFF	TGTGCCAGCAGCGTAGCGTCAGGGCAAAGAGGCACTGAAGCTTTCTTT
.	TRBV10-2	TRBJ1-2	.	CATTPRTVTGGYTF	TGCGCCACCACTCCAAGGACCGTAACGGGGGGCTACACCTTC
.	TRBV6-5	TRBJ2-1	.	CASSYSVAIDEQFF	TGTGCCAGCAGTTACTCTGTCGCTATCGATGAGCAGTTCTTC
few	TRBV6-6	TRBJ2-3	.	CASSLVTDTQYF	TGTGCCAGCAGCTTAGTCACAGATACGCAGTATTTT
.	TRBV19	TRBJ1-1	.	CASTTTETRTEAFF	TGTGCCAGTACCACAACAGAGACGCGCACTGAAGCTTTCTTT
.	TRBV7-2	TRBJ2-3	TRBD2	CASSSRSSGRDHFTQYF	TGTGCCAGCAGCTCGAGAAGTAGCGGGAGGGACCATTTTACGCAGTATTTT
few	TRBV27	TRBJ1-2	TRBD1	CASSLAGQGYGYTF	TGTGCCAGCAGTTTGGCGGGACAGGGGTATGGCTACACCTTC
few	TRBV28	TRBJ1-2	TRBD1	CASSKVTGAYGYTF	TGTGCCAGCAGTAAAGTGACAGGGGCCTATGGCTACACCTTC
.	TRBV6-2/TRBV6-3	TRBJ2-1	.	CASSLRNEQFF	TGTGCCAGCAGTCTGAGAAATGAGCAGTTCTTC
.	TRBV4-2	TRBJ2-1	.	CASSDDGDPFNEQFF	TGTGCCAGCAGCGATGACGGAGACCCTTTCAATGAGCAGTTCTTC
.	TRBV6-2/TRBV6-3	TRBJ1-3	TRBD1	CASSRTGSGNTIYF	TGTGCCAGCAGCCGGACAGGGTCTGGAAACACCATATATTTT
.	TRBV9	TRBJ2-5	TRBD2	CASSIGTSGRQETQYF	TGTGCCAGCAGCATCGGGACTAGCGGGCGCCAAGAGACCCAGTACTTC
.	TRBV5-4	TRBJ1-4	TRBD1	CASSTIDRANEKLFF	TGTGCCAGCAGCACAATCGACAGGGCAAATGAAAAACTGTTTTTT
.	TRBV28	TRBJ1-2	TRBD1	CASSSTGQHYVYTF	TGTGCCAGCAGTTCGACGGGACAGCACTATGTCTACACCTTC
.	TRBV19	TRBJ2-7	.	CASSILDSYEQYF	TGTGCCAGTAGTATTCTCGATAGTTACGAGCAGTACTTC
.	TRBV10-3	TRBJ1-2	TRBD1	CAIRGQGEDGYTF	TGTGCCATCAGGGGGCAGGGGGAGGATGGCTACACCTTC
few	TRBV28	TRBJ2-7	.	CASSLDTGNYEQYF	TGTGCCAGCAGTTTAGATACAGGGAACTACGAGCAGTACTTC
many	TRBV2	TRBJ2-7	TRBD1	CASGPGQRFYEQYF	TGTGCCAGCGGCCCGGGACAGAGGTTCTACGAGCAGTACTTC
.	TRBV12-1	TRBJ2-6	.	CASSPRYSANVLTF	TGTGCCAGCAGCCCCCGGTACTCGGCCAACGTCCTGACTTTC